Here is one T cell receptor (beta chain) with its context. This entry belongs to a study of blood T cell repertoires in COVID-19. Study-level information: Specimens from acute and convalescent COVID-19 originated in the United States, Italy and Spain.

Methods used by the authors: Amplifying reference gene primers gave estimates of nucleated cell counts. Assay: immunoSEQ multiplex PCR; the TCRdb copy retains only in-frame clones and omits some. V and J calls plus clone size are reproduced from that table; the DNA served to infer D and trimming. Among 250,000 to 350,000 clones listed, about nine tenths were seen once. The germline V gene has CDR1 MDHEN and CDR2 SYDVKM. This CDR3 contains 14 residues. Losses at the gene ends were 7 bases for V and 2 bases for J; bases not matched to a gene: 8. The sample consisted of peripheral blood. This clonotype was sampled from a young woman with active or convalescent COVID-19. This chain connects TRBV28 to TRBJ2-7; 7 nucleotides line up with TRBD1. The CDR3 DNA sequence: TGTGCCAGCACCCCCGGGGACAGCCCCTACGAGCAGTACTTC. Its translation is CASTPGDSPYEQYF.